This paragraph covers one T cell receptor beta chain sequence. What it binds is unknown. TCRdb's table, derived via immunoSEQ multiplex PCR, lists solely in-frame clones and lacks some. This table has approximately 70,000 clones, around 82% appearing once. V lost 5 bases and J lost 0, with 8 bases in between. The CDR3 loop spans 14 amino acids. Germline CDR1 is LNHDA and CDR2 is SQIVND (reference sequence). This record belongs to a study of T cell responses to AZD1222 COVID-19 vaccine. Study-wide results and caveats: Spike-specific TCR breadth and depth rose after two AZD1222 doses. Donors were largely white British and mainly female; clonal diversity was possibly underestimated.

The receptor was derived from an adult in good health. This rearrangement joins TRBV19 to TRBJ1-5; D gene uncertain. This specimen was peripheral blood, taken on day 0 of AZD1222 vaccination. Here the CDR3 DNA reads TGTGCCAGTAGTCCACAGATTAGCAATCAGCCCCAGCATTTT. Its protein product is CASSPQISNQPQHF.